The rows below give T cell receptor beta chains drawn from one sample of a study of OX40 agonist ivuxolimab in advanced cancers. Profiling relied on immunoSEQ multiplex PCR, and the TCRdb table lists in-frame clones only, not all of them. The sample has over 80,000 clones, roughly nine tenths seen once; the top ten hold over 4.5%. The specimen was CD4+ or CD8+ T cells sorted from blood, collected in a trial of the OX40 agonist ivuxolimab. All receptors come from an adult with an advanced solid tumor such as melanoma, head and neck, liver or kidney cancer. The CDR3 runs from the conserved cysteine through the conserved F or W. D genes are given only for firm matches. A row's size may be missing; if present it is once, few, many or a size class.

>TRBV6-6|NA|TRBJ1-4|NA
CASSYSAQINEKLFF
TGTGCCAGCAGTTATAGCGCACAGATTAATGAAAAACTGTTTTTT
>TRBV18|NA|TRBJ1-6|NA
CASSPGGSYNSPLHF
TGTGCCAGCTCACCAGGGGGGTCCTATAATTCACCCCTCCACTTT
>TRBV5-1|NA|TRBJ1-1|NA
CASSLDRVNTEAFF
TGCGCCAGCAGCTTGGACCGGGTTAACACTGAAGCTTTCTTT
>TRBV7-6|NA|TRBJ1-5|NA
CASSLSSGTNQPQHF
TGTGCCAGCAGCTTATCTTCGGGAACGAATCAGCCCCAGCATTTT
>TRBV4-1|NA|TRBJ1-1|NA
CASSQGGGVGAFF
TGCGCCAGCAGCCAAGGGGGCGGGGTGGGAGCTTTCTTT
>TRBV30|few|TRBJ1-3|NA
CAGTLPLSGNTIYF
TGTGCCGGAACCCTACCCCTCTCTGGAAACACCATATATTTT
>TRBV5-6|NA|TRBJ2-7|NA
CASSLATKGGYSYEQYF
TGTGCCAGCAGCTTGGCCACCAAAGGAGGGTACTCCTACGAGCAGTACTTC
>TRBV5-1|few|TRBJ1-2|NA
CASSFADRYNYGYTF
TGCGCCAGCAGCTTCGCGGACAGATACAACTATGGCTACACCTTC
>TRBV19|NA|TRBJ1-5|NA
CASSIWSINQPQHF
TGTGCCAGTAGTATTTGGAGCATCAATCAGCCCCAGCATTTT
>TRBV12-5|few|TRBJ1-5|TRBD1
CASGPGGLSNQPQHF
TGTGCTAGTGGTCCAGGGGGGCTTAGCAATCAGCCCCAGCATTTT
>TRBV19|once|TRBJ1-3|NA
CASTTIEGRGSGNTIYF
TGTGCCAGTACTACTATCGAGGGAAGGGGATCTGGAAACACCATATATTTT
>TRBV19|NA|TRBJ1-6|NA
CASSQSYNSPLHF
TGTGCCAGTAGCCAGAGTTATAATTCACCCCTCCACTTT
>TRBV5-1|NA|TRBJ2-7|NA
CASSLLQGGEQYF
TGCGCCAGCAGCTTGCTACAGGGTGGGGAGCAGTACTTC
>TRBV4-2|NA|TRBJ2-1|TRBD1
CASSQGQGFGEQFF
TGTGCCAGCAGCCAGGGACAGGGGTTCGGGGAGCAGTTCTTC
>TRBV4-1|NA|TRBJ1-1|NA
CASSQLPGRERLNTEAFF
TGCGCCAGCAGCCAACTCCCGGGCAGGGAACGATTGAACACTGAAGCTTTCTTT
>TRBV7-8|NA|TRBJ2-1|TRBD1
CASTKDNRGYNEQFF
TGTGCCAGCACCAAAGATAACAGGGGCTACAATGAGCAGTTCTTC
>TRBV6-1|NA|TRBJ1-2|NA
CASSGSGVRPLGYTF
TGTGCCAGCAGCGGCAGCGGCGTACGCCCCCTAGGCTACACCTTC
>TRBV27|NA|TRBJ2-3|NA
CASSLYAGSTDTQYF
TGTGCCAGCAGTTTATATGCGGGTAGCACAGATACGCAGTATTTT
>TRBV19|once|TRBJ1-5|TRBD1
CASSIEYRGPGQPQHF
TGTGCCAGTAGTATAGAGTACAGGGGGCCGGGGCAGCCCCAGCATTTT
>TRBV5-1|NA|TRBJ2-6|NA
CAIRGSGANVLTF
TGCGCCATCCGGGGATCTGGGGCCAACGTCCTGACTTTC
>TRBV6-5|NA|TRBJ1-5|NA
CASSSTGISNQPQHF
TGTGCCAGCAGTTCAACAGGGATTAGCAATCAGCCCCAGCATTTT
>TRBV27|NA|TRBJ2-7|NA
CASSPWVVGSYEQYF
TGTGCCAGCAGTCCCTGGGTAGTCGGATCCTACGAGCAGTACTTC
>TRBV18|NA|TRBJ1-1|NA
CASSRQVQNTEAFF
TGTGCCAGCTCACGACAGGTACAGAACACTGAAGCTTTCTTT
>TRBV29-1|NA|TRBJ2-1|NA
CSVVLYNEQFF
TGCAGCGTTGTCCTCTACAATGAGCAGTTCTTC
>TRBV14|NA|TRBJ1-2|NA
CASSQGTFYGYTF
TGTGCCAGCAGCCAGGGAACCTTCTATGGCTACACCTTC
>TRBV7-8|NA|TRBJ1-1|NA
CASSLGWSANTEAFF
TGTGCCAGCAGCTTAGGATGGTCGGCGAACACTGAAGCTTTCTTT
>TRBV5-1|NA|TRBJ2-4|NA
CASSLGEADIQYF
TGCGCCAGCAGCTTGGGGGAGGCTGACATTCAGTACTTC
>TRBV7-2|NA|TRBJ2-2|NA
CASSLELALGTGELFF
TGTGCCAGCAGCTTAGAGCTGGCCTTGGGAACCGGGGAGCTGTTTTTT
>TRBV6-6|NA|TRBJ1-4|NA
CASSYTGEGEKLFF
TGTGCCAGCAGTTACACCGGCGAGGGGGAAAAACTGTTTTTT
>TRBV30|NA|TRBJ1-2|TRBD1
CAWSTAGGSNYGYTF
TGTGCCTGGAGCACGGCAGGGGGCTCTAACTATGGCTACACCTTC
>TRBV7-9|NA|TRBJ1-6|TRBD1
CASSQGTGADNSPLHF
TGTGCCAGCAGCCAAGGGACAGGGGCGGATAATTCACCCCTCCACTTT
>TRBV4-3|NA|TRBJ1-1|NA
CASSQQEMNTEAFF
TGCGCCAGCAGCCAACAGGAGATGAACACTGAAGCTTTCTTT
>TRBV11-2|NA|TRBJ2-5|NA
CASSFSEGETQYF
TGTGCCAGCAGCTTTAGCGAGGGAGAGACCCAGTACTTC
>TRBV7-9|NA|TRBJ2-1|TRBD2
CASWGTSGSQRGNEQFF
TGTGCCAGCTGGGGGACTAGCGGGAGCCAGAGAGGCAATGAGCAGTTCTTC
>TRBV19|NA|TRBJ1-5|NA
CASSSRHTYSNQPQHF
TGTGCCAGTAGTTCTAGACACACCTATAGCAATCAGCCCCAGCATTTT
>TRBV7-2|NA|TRBJ1-2|NA
CASSSRGGYGYTF
TGTGCCAGCAGCTCCCGAGGGGGCTATGGCTACACCTTC
>TRBV7-2|NA|TRBJ2-2|TRBD2
CASSQTGGRATGELFF
TGTGCCAGCAGCCAGACGGGAGGGCGCGCCACCGGGGAGCTGTTTTTT
>TRBV11-3|few|TRBJ2-4|NA
CASSSQLAKNIQYF
TGTGCCAGCAGCTCACAGTTAGCCAAAAACATTCAGTACTTC
>TRBV11-2|NA|TRBJ1-1|NA
CASSLGAGDEAFF
TGTGCCAGCAGCTTAGGGGCAGGAGATGAAGCTTTCTTT
>TRBV19|NA|TRBJ1-2|TRBD1
CASSIHGQGEYGYTF
TGTGCCAGTAGTATCCACGGACAGGGAGAATATGGCTACACCTTC
>TRBV27|NA|TRBJ1-1|NA
CASSFGMGRSEAFF
TGTGCCAGCAGTTTTGGTATGGGAAGATCTGAAGCTTTCTTT
>TRBV7-3|NA|TRBJ2-7|TRBD2
CASSLRTSGTSYEQYF
TGTGCCAGCAGCCTCAGGACTAGCGGTACCTCCTACGAGCAGTACTTC
>TRBV9|NA|TRBJ1-1|NA
CASSDQQGTRTEAFF
TGTGCCAGCAGCGACCAACAGGGTACAAGGACTGAAGCTTTCTTT
>TRBV7-3|once|TRBJ1-1|NA
CASSYRENTEAFF
TGTGCCAGCAGCTACAGGGAGAACACTGAAGCTTTCTTT
>TRBV10-1|NA|TRBJ2-3|NA
CASSESGTDTQYF
TGCGCCAGCAGTGAGAGCGGGACAGATACGCAGTATTTT
>TRBV5-1|NA|TRBJ1-1|TRBD1
CASSVEEGQGRREAFF
TGCGCCAGCAGCGTGGAAGAGGGACAGGGCCGACGTGAAGCTTTCTTT
>TRBV15|many|TRBJ2-5|TRBD1
CATSRENRGSETQYF
TGTGCCACCAGCAGAGAAAACAGGGGAAGCGAGACCCAGTACTTC
>TRBV19|NA|TRBJ2-2|NA
CASSIGAGNTGELFF
TGTGCCAGTAGTATAGGAGCGGGGAACACCGGGGAGCTGTTTTTT
>TRBV15|NA|TRBJ1-5|NA
CATTIQVGQPQHF
TGTGCCACCACTATCCAGGTCGGTCAGCCCCAGCATTTT
>TRBV6-4|NA|TRBJ2-3|TRBD2
CASSEVAGGHTDTQYF
TGTGCCAGCAGTGAAGTAGCGGGGGGACACACAGATACGCAGTATTTT
>TRBV9|NA|TRBJ2-7|TRBD2
CASSADSGRAVSYEQYF
TGTGCCAGCAGCGCAGATAGCGGGAGGGCCGTCTCCTACGAGCAGTACTTC
>TRBV11-3|NA|TRBJ2-3|NA
CASSLGGPSTDTQYF
TGTGCCAGCAGCTTAGGGGGGCCGAGCACAGATACGCAGTATTTT
>TRBV7-9|NA|TRBJ1-3|NA
CASSLAGEGYTIYF
TGTGCCAGCAGCTTAGCAGGGGAAGGATACACCATATATTTT